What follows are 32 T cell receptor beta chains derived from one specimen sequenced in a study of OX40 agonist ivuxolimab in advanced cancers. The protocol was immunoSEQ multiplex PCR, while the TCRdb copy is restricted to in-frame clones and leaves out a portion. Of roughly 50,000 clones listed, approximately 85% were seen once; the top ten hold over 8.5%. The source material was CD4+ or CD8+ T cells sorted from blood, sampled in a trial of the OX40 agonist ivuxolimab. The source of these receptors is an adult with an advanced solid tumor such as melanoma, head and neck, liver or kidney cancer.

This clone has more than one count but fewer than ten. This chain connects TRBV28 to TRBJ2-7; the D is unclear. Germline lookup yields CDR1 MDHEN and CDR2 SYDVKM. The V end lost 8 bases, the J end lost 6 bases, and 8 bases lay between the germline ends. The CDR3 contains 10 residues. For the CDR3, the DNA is TGTGCCAGCCGTGGTTCCGAGCAGTACTTC. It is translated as CASRGSEQYF.

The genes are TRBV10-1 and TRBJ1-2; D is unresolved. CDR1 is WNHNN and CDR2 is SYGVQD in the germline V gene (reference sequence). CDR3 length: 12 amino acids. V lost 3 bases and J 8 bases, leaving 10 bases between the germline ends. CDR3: CASSEGSWGYTF. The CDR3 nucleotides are TGCGCCAGCAGTGAAGGCAGCTGGGGCTACACCTTC.

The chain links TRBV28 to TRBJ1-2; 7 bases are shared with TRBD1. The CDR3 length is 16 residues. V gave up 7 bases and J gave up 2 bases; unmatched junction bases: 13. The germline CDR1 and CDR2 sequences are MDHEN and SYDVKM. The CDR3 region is CASNRQGDSLNYGYTF. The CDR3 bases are TGTGCCAGCAACAGACAGGGTGACAGCCTAAACTATGGCTACACCTTC.

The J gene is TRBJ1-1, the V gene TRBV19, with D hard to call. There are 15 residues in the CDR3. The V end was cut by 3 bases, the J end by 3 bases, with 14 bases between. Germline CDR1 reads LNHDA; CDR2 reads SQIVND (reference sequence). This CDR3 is CASSMGGFGYTEAFF. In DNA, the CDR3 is TGTGCCAGTAGTATGGGAGGGTTCGGGTACACTGAAGCTTTCTTT.

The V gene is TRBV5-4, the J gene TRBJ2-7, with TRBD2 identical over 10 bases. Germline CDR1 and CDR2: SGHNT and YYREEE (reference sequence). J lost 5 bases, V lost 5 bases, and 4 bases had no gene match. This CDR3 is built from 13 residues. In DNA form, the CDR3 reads TGTGCCAGCAGTCTAGCGGGGGTGCACGAGCAGTACGTC. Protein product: CASSLAGVHEQYV.

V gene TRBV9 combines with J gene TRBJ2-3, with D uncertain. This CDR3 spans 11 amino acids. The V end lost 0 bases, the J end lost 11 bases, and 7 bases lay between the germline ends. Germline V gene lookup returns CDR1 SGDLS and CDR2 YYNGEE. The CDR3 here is CASSVGQQQYF. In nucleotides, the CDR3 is TGTGCCAGCAGCGTAGGACAACAGCAGTATTTT.

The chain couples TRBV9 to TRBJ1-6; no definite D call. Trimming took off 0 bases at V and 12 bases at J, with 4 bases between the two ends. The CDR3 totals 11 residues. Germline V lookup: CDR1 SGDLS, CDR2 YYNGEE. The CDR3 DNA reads TGTGCCAGCAGCGTAGGGGGACCCCTCCACTTT. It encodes CASSVGGPLHF.

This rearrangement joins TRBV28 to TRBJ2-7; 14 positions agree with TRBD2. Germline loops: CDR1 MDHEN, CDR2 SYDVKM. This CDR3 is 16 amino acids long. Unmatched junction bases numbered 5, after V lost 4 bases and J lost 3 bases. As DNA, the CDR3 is TGTGCCAGCAGTTACGGGACTAGCGGGAGTTTCTACGAGCAGTACTTC. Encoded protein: CASSYGTSGSFYEQYF.

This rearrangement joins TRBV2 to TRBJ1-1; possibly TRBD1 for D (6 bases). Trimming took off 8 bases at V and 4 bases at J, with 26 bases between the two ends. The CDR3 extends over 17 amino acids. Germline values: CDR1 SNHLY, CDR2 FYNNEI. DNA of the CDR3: TGTGCCAGCGGTCCGGAGACAGGCCCCACACCCGGCACTGAAGCTTTCTTT. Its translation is CASGPETGPTPGTEAFF.

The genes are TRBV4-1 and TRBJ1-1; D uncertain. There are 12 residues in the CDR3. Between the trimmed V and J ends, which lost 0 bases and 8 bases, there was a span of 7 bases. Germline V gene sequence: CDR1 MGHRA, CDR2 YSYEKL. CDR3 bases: TGCGCCAGCAGCCAAGATGGTGTGGAAGCTTTCTTT. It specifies CASSQDGVEAFF.

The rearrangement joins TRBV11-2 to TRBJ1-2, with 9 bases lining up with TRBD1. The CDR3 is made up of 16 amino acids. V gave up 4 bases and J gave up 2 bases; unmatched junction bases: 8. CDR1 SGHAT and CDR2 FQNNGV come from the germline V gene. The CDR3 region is CASSYPDRGGNYGYTF. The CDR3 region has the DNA TGTGCCAGCAGCTACCCCGACAGGGGGGGAAACTATGGCTACACCTTC.

CDR3 nucleotides: TGTGCCACCCTAGAGTTTTGGAAGCCCCAGCATTTT. Translation gives CATLEFWKPQHF. V usage is TRBV15 and J usage is TRBJ1-5; D unclear. Trimming pared 8 bases from V and 8 bases from J, leaving 13 bases between. The CDR3 is 12 amino acids. Germline CDR1 reads LNHNV; CDR2 reads YYDKDF (reference sequence).

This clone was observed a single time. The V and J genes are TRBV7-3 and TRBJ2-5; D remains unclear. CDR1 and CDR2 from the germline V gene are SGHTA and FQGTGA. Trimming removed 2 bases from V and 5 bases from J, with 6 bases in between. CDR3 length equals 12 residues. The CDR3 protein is CASSLDWETQYF. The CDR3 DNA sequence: TGTGCCAGCAGCTTAGATTGGGAGACCCAGTACTTC.

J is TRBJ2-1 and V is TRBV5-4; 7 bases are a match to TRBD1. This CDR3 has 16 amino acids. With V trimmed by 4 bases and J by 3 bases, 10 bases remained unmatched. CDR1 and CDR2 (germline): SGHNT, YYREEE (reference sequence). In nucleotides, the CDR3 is TGTGCCAGCAGCCTCCCAGGACAGGTCGGCTACAATGAGCAGTTCTTC. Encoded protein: CASSLPGQVGYNEQFF.

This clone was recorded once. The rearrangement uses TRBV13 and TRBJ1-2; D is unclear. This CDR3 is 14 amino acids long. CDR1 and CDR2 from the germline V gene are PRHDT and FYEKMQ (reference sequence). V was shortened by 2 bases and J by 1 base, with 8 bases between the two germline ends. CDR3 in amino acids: CASSLLTDNYGYTF. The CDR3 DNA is TGTGCCAGCAGCTTATTGACTGATAACTATGGCTACACCTTC. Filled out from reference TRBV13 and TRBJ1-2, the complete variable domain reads AAGVIQSPRHLIKEKRETATLKCYPIPRHDTVYWYQQGPGQDPQFLISFYEKMQSDKGSIPDRFSAQQFSDYHSELNMSSLELGDSALYFCASSLLTDNYGYTFGSGTRLTVV.

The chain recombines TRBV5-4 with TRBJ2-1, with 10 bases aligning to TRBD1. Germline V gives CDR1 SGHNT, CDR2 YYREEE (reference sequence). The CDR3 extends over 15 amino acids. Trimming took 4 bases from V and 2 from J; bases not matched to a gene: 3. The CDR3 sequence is CASSRGTGAYNEQFF. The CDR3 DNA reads TGTGCCAGCAGCCGAGGGACAGGGGCCTACAATGAGCAGTTCTTC.

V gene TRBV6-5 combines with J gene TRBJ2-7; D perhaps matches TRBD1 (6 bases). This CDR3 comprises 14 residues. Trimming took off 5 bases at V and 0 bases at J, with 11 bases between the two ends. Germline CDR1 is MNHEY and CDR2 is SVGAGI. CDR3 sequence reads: CASSQYRDSYEQYF. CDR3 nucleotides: TGTGCCAGCAGTCAATACAGGGACTCCTACGAGCAGTACTTC.

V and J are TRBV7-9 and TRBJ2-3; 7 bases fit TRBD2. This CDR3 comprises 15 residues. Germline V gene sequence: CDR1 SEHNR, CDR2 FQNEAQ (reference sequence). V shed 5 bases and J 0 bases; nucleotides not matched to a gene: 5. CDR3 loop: CASSAGASSTDTQYF. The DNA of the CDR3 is TGTGCCAGCAGCGCGGGAGCGTCTAGCACAGATACGCAGTATTTT.

CDR3 sequence: CASSEAAREKLFF. In nucleotides, the CDR3 is TGTGCCAGCAGTGAAGCGGCTCGCGAAAAACTGTTTTTT. The chain recombines TRBV2 with TRBJ1-4; no clear D gene. V lost 0 bases, J lost 8 bases, and 7 bases lay in between. Germline V CDR1 and CDR2: SNHLY, FYNNEI. CDR3 length equals 13 residues.

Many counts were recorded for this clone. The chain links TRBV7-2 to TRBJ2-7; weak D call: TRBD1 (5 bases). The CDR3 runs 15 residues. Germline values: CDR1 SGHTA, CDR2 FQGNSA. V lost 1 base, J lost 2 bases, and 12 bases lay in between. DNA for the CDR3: TGTGCCAGCAGCTTAGAAGGGGTGAAAACCTACGAGCAGTACTTC. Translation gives CASSLEGVKTYEQYF.

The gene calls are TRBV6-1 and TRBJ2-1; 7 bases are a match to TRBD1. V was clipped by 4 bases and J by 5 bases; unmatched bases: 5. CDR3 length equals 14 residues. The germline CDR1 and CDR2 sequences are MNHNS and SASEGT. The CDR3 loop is CASSGDSKNNEQFF. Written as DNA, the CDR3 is TGTGCCAGCAGTGGGGACAGCAAAAACAATGAGCAGTTCTTC.

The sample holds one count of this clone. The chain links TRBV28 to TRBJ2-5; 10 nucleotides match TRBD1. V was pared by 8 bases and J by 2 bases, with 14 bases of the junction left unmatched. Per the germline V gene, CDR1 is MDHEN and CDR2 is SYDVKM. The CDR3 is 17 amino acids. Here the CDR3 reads CASGPGQGRSWQETQYF. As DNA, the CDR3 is TGTGCCAGCGGTCCGGGACAGGGGCGTTCGTGGCAAGAGACCCAGTACTTC.

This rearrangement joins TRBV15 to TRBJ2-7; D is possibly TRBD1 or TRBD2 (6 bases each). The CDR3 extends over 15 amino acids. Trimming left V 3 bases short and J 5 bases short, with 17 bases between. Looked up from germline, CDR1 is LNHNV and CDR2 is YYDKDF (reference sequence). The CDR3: CATSRSRGRSHEQYF. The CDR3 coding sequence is TGTGCCACCAGCAGGAGCCGGGGGCGGAGCCACGAGCAGTACTTC.

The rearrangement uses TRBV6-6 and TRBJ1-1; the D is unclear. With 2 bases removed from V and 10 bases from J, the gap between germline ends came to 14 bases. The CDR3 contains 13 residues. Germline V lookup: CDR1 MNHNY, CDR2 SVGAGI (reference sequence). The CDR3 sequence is CASSYEAAARAFF. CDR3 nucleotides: TGTGCCAGCAGTTACGAAGCGGCGGCGAGAGCTTTCTTT.

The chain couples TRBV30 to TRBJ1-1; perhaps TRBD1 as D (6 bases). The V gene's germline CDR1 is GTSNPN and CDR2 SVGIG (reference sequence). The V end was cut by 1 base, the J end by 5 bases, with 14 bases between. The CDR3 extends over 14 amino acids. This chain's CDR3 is CAWSAGVEGTEAFF. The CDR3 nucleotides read TGTGCCTGGAGTGCAGGGGTTGAGGGTACTGAAGCTTTCTTT.

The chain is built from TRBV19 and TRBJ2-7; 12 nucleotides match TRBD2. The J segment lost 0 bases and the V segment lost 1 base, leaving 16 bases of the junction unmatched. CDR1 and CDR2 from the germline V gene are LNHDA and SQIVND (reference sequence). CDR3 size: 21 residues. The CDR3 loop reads CASSIGVGGTSGPFSSYEQYF. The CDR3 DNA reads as TGTGCCAGTAGTATAGGCGTCGGCGGGACTAGCGGGCCCTTCAGCTCCTACGAGCAGTACTTC.

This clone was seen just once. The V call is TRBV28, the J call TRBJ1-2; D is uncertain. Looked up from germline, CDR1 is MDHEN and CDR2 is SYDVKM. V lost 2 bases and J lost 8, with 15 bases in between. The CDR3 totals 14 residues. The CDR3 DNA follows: TGTGCCAGCAGTTTAGTTGGCAGCTCGGGCGGCTACACCTTC. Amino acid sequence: CASSLVGSSGGYTF.

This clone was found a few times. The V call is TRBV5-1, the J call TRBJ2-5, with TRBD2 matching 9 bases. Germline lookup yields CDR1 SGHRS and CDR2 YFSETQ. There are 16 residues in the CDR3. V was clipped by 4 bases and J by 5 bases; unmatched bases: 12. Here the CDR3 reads CASSAVAGDVWETQYF. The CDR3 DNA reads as TGCGCCAGCAGCGCAGTAGCGGGGGATGTATGGGAGACCCAGTACTTC.

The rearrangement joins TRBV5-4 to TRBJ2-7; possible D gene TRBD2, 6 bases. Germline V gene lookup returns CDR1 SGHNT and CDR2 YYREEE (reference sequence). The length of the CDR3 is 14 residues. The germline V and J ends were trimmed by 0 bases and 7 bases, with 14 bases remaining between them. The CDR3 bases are TGTGCCAGCAGCTTGGGGGAATCGGCGGGGGAGCAGTACTTC. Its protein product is CASSLGESAGEQYF.

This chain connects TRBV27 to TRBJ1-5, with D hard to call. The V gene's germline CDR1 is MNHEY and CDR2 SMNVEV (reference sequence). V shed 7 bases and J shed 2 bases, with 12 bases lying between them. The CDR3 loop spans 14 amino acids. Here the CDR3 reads CASNPKFGNQPQHF. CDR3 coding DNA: TGTGCCAGCAATCCCAAGTTTGGCAATCAGCCCCAGCATTTT.

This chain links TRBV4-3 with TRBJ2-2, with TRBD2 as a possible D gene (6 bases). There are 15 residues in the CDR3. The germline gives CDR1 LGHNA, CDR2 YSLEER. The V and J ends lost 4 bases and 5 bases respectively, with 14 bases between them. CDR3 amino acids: CASSRSGYETGELFF. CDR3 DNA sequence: TGCGCCAGCAGCCGAAGCGGGTATGAGACCGGGGAGCTGTTTTTT.

CDR3 loop: CASTSGAGAGETQYF. CDR3 nucleotides: TGTGCCAGCACCTCAGGGGCGGGAGCGGGGGAGACCCAGTACTTC. The chain has TRBV7-2 and TRBJ2-5; the D gene is possibly TRBD2 (7 bases). Per germline, CDR1 SGHTA and CDR2 FQGNSA. This CDR3 contains 15 residues. V lost 7 bases, J lost 5 bases, and 20 bases lay in between.